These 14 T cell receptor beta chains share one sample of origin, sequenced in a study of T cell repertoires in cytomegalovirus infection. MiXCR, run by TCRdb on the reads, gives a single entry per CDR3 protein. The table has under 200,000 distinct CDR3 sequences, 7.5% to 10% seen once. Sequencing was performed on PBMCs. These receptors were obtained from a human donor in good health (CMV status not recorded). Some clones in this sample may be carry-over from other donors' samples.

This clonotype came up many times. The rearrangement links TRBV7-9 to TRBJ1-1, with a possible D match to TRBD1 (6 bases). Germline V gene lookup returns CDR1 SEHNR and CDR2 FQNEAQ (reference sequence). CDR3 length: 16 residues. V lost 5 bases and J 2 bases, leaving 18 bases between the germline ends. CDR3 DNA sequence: TGTGCCAGCAGCCTCCCAGTCGGGGGGCTAAACACTGAAGCTTTCTTT. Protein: CASSLPVGGLNTEAFF.

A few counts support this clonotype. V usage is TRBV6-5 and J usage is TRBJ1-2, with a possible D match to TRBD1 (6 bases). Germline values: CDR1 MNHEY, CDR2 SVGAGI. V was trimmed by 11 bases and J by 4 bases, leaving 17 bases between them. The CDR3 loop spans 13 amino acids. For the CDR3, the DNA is TGTGCCGCAAAACAGGGAATCGGCTATGGCTACACCTTC. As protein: CAAKQGIGYGYTF.

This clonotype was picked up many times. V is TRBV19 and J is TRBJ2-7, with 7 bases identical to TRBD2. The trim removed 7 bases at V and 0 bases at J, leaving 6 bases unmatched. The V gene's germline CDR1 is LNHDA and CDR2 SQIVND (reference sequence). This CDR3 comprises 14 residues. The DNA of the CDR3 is TGTGCCAGTACCCAGCGGGGCGTCTCCTACGAGCAGTACTTC. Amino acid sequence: CASTQRGVSYEQYF.

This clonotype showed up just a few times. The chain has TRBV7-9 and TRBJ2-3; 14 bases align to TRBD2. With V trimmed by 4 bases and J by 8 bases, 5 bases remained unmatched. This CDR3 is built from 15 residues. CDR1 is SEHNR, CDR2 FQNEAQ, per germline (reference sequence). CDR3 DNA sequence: TGTGCCAGCAGCTCACGACTAGCGGGGGGGCCTACGCAGTATTTT. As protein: CASSSRLAGGPTQYF.

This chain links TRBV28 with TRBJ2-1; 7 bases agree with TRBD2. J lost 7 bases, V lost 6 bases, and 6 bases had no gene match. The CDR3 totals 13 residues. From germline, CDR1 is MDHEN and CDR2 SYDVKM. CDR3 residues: CASRPPGGNEQFF. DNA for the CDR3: TGTGCCAGCAGACCTCCGGGGGGAAATGAGCAGTTCTTC.

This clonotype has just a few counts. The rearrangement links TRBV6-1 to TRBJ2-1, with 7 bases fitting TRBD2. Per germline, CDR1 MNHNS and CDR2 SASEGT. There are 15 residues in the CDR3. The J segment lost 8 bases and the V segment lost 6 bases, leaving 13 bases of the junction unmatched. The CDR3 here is CASSPRGGRTYEQFF. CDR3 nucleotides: TGTGCCAGCAGCCCACGGGGCGGGAGAACGTATGAGCAGTTCTTC.

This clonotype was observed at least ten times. CDR3 nucleotides: TGTGCCAGCAGCCCTTCGCCAGGAGCTAACTATGGCTACACCTTC. This translates into CASSPSPGANYGYTF. This sequence joins TRBV7-3 and TRBJ1-2; D call uncertain. This CDR3 contains 15 residues. The V end was cut by 5 bases, the J end by 0 bases, with 13 bases between. Germline V gene lookup returns CDR1 SGHTA and CDR2 FQGTGA. Drawing the rest from reference TRBV7-3 and TRBJ1-2, the complete variable domain is GAGVSQTPSNKVTEKGKYVELRCDPISGHTALYWYRQSLGQGPEFLIYFQGTGAADDSGLPNDRFFAVRPEGSVSTLKIQRTERGDSAVYLCASSPSPGANYGYTFGSGTRLTVV.

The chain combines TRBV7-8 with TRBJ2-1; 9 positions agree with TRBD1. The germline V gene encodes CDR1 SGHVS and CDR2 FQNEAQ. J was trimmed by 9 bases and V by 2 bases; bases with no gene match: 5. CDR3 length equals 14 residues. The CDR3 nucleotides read TGTGCCAGCAGCTTATCCGGACAGGGGTTTGAGCAGTTCTTC. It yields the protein CASSLSGQGFEQFF.

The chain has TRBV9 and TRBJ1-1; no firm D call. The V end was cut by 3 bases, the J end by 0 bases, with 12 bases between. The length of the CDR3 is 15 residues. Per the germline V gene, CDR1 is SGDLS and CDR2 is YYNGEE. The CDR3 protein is CASSAQTKMNTEAFF. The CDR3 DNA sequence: TGTGCCAGCAGCGCCCAGACAAAAATGAACACTGAAGCTTTCTTT.

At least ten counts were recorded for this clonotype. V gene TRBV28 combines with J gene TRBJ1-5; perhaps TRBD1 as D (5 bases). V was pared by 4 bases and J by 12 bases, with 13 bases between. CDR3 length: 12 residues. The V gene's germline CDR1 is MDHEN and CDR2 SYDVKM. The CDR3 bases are TGTGCCAGCAGTTCTTTTGACAGCTTCCAGCATTTT. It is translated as CASSSFDSFQHF.

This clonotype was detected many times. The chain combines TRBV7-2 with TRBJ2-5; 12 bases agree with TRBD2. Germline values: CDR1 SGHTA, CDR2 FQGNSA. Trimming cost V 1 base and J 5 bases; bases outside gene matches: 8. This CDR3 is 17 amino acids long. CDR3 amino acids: CASSLEIFLAGGETQYF. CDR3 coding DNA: TGTGCCAGCAGCTTAGAAATTTTCCTAGCGGGAGGGGAGACCCAGTACTTC.

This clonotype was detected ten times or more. The CDR3: CASSLSVGDLGPQHF. CDR3 bases: TGTGCCAGCAGCTTAAGTGTCGGGGACCTGGGGCCCCAGCATTTT. The chain joins TRBV7-2 to TRBJ1-5; the D gene is possibly TRBD1 (5 bases). CDR3 length equals 15 residues. Trimming shortened V by 2 bases and J by 9 bases, and 17 bases separated the two germline ends. Germline CDR1 SGHTA, CDR2 FQGNSA.

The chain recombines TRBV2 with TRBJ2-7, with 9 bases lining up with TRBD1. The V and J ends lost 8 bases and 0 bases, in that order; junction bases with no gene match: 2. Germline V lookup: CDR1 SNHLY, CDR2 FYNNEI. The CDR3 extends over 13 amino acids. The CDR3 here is CASRDRDSYEQYF. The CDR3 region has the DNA TGTGCCAGCCGGGACAGGGACTCCTACGAGCAGTACTTC.

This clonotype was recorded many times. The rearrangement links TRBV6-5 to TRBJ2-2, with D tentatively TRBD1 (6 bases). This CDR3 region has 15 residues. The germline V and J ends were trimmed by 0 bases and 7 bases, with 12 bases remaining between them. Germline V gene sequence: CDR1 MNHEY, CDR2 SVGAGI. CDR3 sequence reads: CASSYSPDSYGELFF. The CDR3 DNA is TGTGCCAGCAGTTACTCTCCGGACAGTTACGGGGAGCTGTTTTTT.